This T cell receptor (beta chain) originates from a study of T cells in localized non-small cell lung cancer. About this clone: What it binds is unknown.

Generated by immunoSEQ multiplex PCR, the TCRdb table keeps only in-frame clones and is missing some. The table records 48,000 or so clones, around three quarters of them present only once. General study points: Without multi-region sequencing, intratumor heterogeneity could not be excluded. The study detected a median about 57 of the top 100 tumor clones in adjacent lung. T cell clonality was highest in uninvolved adjacent lung, above tumor.

The CDR3 is 19 amino acids. From germline, CDR1 is SGHTA and CDR2 FQGTGA. The junction had 18 bases not matched to a gene; V was cut back by 5 bases and J by 5 bases. The rearrangement joins TRBV7-3 to TRBJ2-3; 11 bases align to TRBD2. The TCR was taken from a man aged 40 to 69 with stage I squamous cell lung carcinoma. Sequences were derived from peripheral blood, sampled before any cancer treatment. For the CDR3, the DNA is TGTGCCAGCAGCCCCCGCCCACTCTTAGCGGGGGGGGGAGGAGATACGCAGTATTTT. Translating gives CASSPRPLLAGGGGDTQYF.